The 23 T cell receptor beta chains in this list originate from one sample, sequenced in a study of cytotoxic CD8 clonotypes in ibrutinib-treated CLL. Clones were read by immunoSEQ multiplex PCR, and TCRdb kept only the in-frame ones, dropping some. Of fewer than 150,000 clones listed, around 84% are singletons. The specimen comprised PBMCs, sampled after 24 months of ibrutinib treatment. The receptors were sampled from a human donor with chronic lymphocytic leukemia.

The V call is TRBV19, the J call TRBJ1-1; no definite D call. V shed 6 bases and J shed 0 bases, with 8 bases lying between them. The CDR3 spans 13 residues. Germline assignment: CDR1 LNHDA and CDR2 SQIVND (reference sequence). In DNA, the CDR3 is TGTGCCAGTAGGATACAACTGAACACTGAAGCTTTCTTT. This gives the protein CASRIQLNTEAFF.

The chain links TRBV6-5 to TRBJ2-3; no reliable D call. This CDR3 spans 13 amino acids. Deletions cut 7 bases from V and 4 bases from J, with 12 bases between. Looked up from germline, CDR1 is MNHEY and CDR2 is SVGAGI. CDR3 DNA sequence: TGTGCCAGCACCAGAGGTTGGGCAGATACGCAGTATTTT. It yields the protein CASTRGWADTQYF.

The chain combines TRBV5-1 with TRBJ2-7; 8 positions agree with TRBD2. This CDR3 contains 14 residues. V was pared by 2 bases and J by 6 bases, with 7 bases of the junction left unmatched. CDR1 SGHRS and CDR2 YFSETQ come from the germline V gene. Here the CDR3 reads CASSFGLSGGEQYF. CDR3 bases: TGCGCCAGCAGCTTCGGACTAAGCGGGGGCGAGCAGTACTTC. Looking up the rest from reference TRBV5-1 and TRBJ2-7 gives the full variable domain: KAGVTQTPRYLIKTRGQQVTLSCSPISGHRSVSWYQQTPGQGLQFLFEYFSETQRNKGNFPGRFSGRQFSNSRSEMNVSTLELGDSALYLCASSFGLSGGEQYFGPGTRLTVT.

In this sample, this clone turned up a few times. The gene calls are TRBV6-5 and TRBJ1-6; no clear D. The germline gives CDR1 MNHEY, CDR2 SVGAGI. V lost 2 bases, J lost 7 bases, and 12 bases lay in between. This CDR3 is built from 15 residues. CDR3 coding DNA: TGTGCCAGCAGTTACAGTCGCCGGCACAATTCACCCCTCCACTTT. As protein: CASSYSRRHNSPLHF.

V gene TRBV7-2 combines with J gene TRBJ2-7; unclear D gene. The CDR3 is 14 amino acids. Trimming stripped 1 base from V and 3 bases from J, with 10 bases between. Germline loops: CDR1 SGHTA, CDR2 FQGNSA. CDR3 amino acids: CASSLGSGFYEQYF. The CDR3 DNA reads TGTGCCAGCAGCTTAGGGTCAGGCTTCTACGAGCAGTACTTC.

This clone occurred a few times. The V gene is TRBV18, the J gene TRBJ1-2; no firm D call. This CDR3 region has 14 residues. Trimming pared 2 bases from V and 8 bases from J, leaving 15 bases between. Germline V gene lookup returns CDR1 KGHSH and CDR2 LQKENI. The chain's CDR3 is CASSPKEIGSGYTF. CDR3 coding DNA: TGTGCCAGCTCACCAAAAGAGATAGGGAGCGGCTACACCTTC.

The chain uses TRBV29-1 and TRBJ1-4; 8 bases line up with TRBD1. Germline lookup yields CDR1 SQVTM and CDR2 ANQGSEA. After removal of 4 bases from V and 4 bases from J, the junction contained 5 bases not matched to a gene. This CDR3 is 14 amino acids long. CDR3 bases: TGCAGCGTTGGGAGGACAGGGATTAATGAAAAACTGTTTTTT. Amino acid sequence: CSVGRTGINEKLFF.

The chain is built from TRBV11-3 and TRBJ2-3; the D gene is possibly TRBD2 (7 bases). V was cut by 4 bases and J by 4 bases, with 21 bases left in between. The CDR3 is made up of 17 amino acids. Per the germline V gene, CDR1 is SGHNT and CDR2 is YENEEA. In nucleotides, the CDR3 is TGTGCCAGCAGCTCACCCTCGGGGGGCTCAGACCCAGATACGCAGTATTTT. Protein product: CASSSPSGGSDPDTQYF.

The chain employs TRBV2 and TRBJ2-2; 7 bases align to TRBD1. Germline V gives CDR1 SNHLY, CDR2 FYNNEI. Trimming at V came to 8 bases and at J to 4 bases, leaving 4 bases not matched to a gene. CDR3 length equals 13 residues. The CDR3 loop is CASLGQLTGELFF. The CDR3 DNA reads as TGTGCCAGCCTGGGACAGCTCACCGGGGAGCTGTTTTTT.

The gene calls are TRBV7-2 and TRBJ1-2, with a tentative D call TRBD1 (5 bases). Germline-derived CDR1 and CDR2 are SGHTA and FQGNSA. This CDR3 spans 14 amino acids. Between the trimmed V and J ends, which lost 4 bases and 3 bases, there was a span of 12 bases. CDR3 sequence reads: CASSSLQGDYGYTF. The DNA for the CDR3 is TGTGCCAGCAGCTCACTCCAGGGTGACTATGGCTACACCTTC.

The chain couples TRBV7-6 to TRBJ1-4, with TRBD1 identical over 7 bases. From germline, CDR1 is SGHVS and CDR2 FNYEAQ. This CDR3 comprises 14 residues. The ends lost 2 bases at V and 7 bases at J; junction bases unmatched: 4. The CDR3 nucleotides read TGTGCCAGCAGCTTAATCTCAGGGGGTGAAAAACTGTTTTTT. It yields the protein CASSLISGGEKLFF.

Turning to this clone: Other DNA variants within this sample encode the same CDR3. The gene calls are TRBV30 and TRBJ1-1; 8 bases match TRBD1. This CDR3 spans 13 amino acids. Losses at the gene ends were 5 bases for V and 0 bases for J; bases not matched to a gene: 2. The V gene's germline CDR1 is GTSNPN and CDR2 SVGIG (reference sequence). The CDR3 DNA sequence: TGTGCCTGGCGGACAGGGATGAACACTGAAGCTTTCTTT. Its protein product is CAWRTGMNTEAFF.

The chain combines TRBV10-3 with TRBJ1-2; the D is unclear. CDR3 size: 14 residues. V was pared by 0 bases and J by 4 bases, with 9 bases between. Per the germline V gene, CDR1 is ENHRY and CDR2 is SYGVKD. This CDR3 reads CAISESLGSYGYTF. DNA of the CDR3: TGTGCCATCAGTGAGTCCCTGGGCAGCTATGGCTACACCTTC.

The chain recombines TRBV4-3 with TRBJ2-1; 10 nucleotides align to TRBD2. J gave up 8 bases and V 1 base, and 8 bases lay outside the gene matches. Germline lookup yields CDR1 LGHNA and CDR2 YSLEER. This CDR3 has 16 residues. Written as DNA, the CDR3 is TGCGCCAGCAGCCAAGTTAAGCGGGGGGGCTGGCATGAGCAGTTCTTC. It yields the protein CASSQVKRGGWHEQFF.

The chain combines TRBV12-5 with TRBJ2-2; D is perhaps TRBD1 (6 bases). CDR3 length: 14 amino acids. Germline-derived CDR1 and CDR2 are LGHNT and FRNRAP. V lost 5 bases, J lost 0 bases, and 7 bases lay in between. The CDR3 is CASGQGSNTGELFF. CDR3 DNA: TGTGCTAGTGGTCAGGGGTCGAACACCGGGGAGCTGTTTTTT.

The J gene is TRBJ2-6, the V gene TRBV10-3, with D unclear. CDR1 is ENHRY, CDR2 SYGVKD, per germline. V lost 0 bases and J 2 bases, leaving 5 bases between the germline ends. The CDR3 sequence is 15 residues long. The CDR3 loop is CAISESRAGANVLTF. In DNA, the CDR3 is TGTGCCATCAGTGAGTCAAGGGCTGGGGCCAACGTCCTGACTTTC.

This chain joins TRBV18 and TRBJ2-7; no firm D call. The V gene lost 2 bases and the J gene lost 3 bases, with 5 bases spanning the gap. The germline V gene encodes CDR1 KGHSH and CDR2 LQKENI. The CDR3 runs to 12 residues. CDR3 coding DNA: TGTGCCAGCTCACCAGAGAACTACGAGCAGTACTTC. Amino acids: CASSPENYEQYF.

The chain links TRBV9 to TRBJ1-1; tentatively, D is TRBD1 (6 bases). The germline V gene encodes CDR1 SGDLS and CDR2 YYNGEE. With 6 bases removed from V and 4 bases from J, the gap between germline ends came to 13 bases. The CDR3 sequence is 13 residues long. CDR3 sequence (DNA): TGTGCCAGCAACCCACAGGGTAGCACTGAAGCTTTCTTT. Its translation: CASNPQGSTEAFF.

This sequence joins TRBV19 and TRBJ2-7, with D tentatively TRBD1 or TRBD2 (6 bases each). Trimming left V 2 bases short and J 3 bases short, with 14 bases between. Germline V lookup: CDR1 LNHDA, CDR2 SQIVND (reference sequence). The CDR3 loop spans 15 amino acids. The CDR3 DNA is TGTGCCAGTAGTATAAGGGGGGCCAAGGGCTACGAGCAGTACTTC. It codes for CASSIRGAKGYEQYF.

This chain joins TRBV5-1 and TRBJ2-5; tentatively, D is TRBD1 (5 bases). With 0 bases removed from V and 5 bases from J, the gap between germline ends came to 20 bases. The CDR3 is made up of 17 amino acids. Germline CDR1 is SGHRS and CDR2 is YFSETQ. The CDR3 is CASSLENPDNSRETQYF. The CDR3 DNA reads as TGCGCCAGCAGCTTGGAAAATCCGGACAACTCCAGGGAGACCCAGTACTTC. The entire variable domain, with the rest obtained from reference TRBV5-1 and TRBJ2-5, is as follows: KAGVTQTPRYLIKTRGQQVTLSCSPISGHRSVSWYQQTPGQGLQFLFEYFSETQRNKGNFPGRFSGRQFSNSRSEMNVSTLELGDSALYLCASSLENPDNSRETQYFGPGTRLLVL.

This chain connects TRBV11-3 to TRBJ2-5, with 8 bases aligning to TRBD1. This CDR3 has 15 residues. CDR1 is SGHNT and CDR2 is YENEEA in the germline V gene. The V and J ends lost 1 base and 0 bases, in that order; junction bases with no gene match: 1. The CDR3 loop is CASSLGGQDQETQYF. In DNA, the CDR3 is TGTGCCAGCAGCTTAGGGGGACAGGACCAAGAGACCCAGTACTTC.

The chain carries TRBV7-2 and TRBJ2-7, with D tentatively TRBD2 (6 bases). From germline, CDR1 is SGHTA and CDR2 FQGNSA. The germline V and J ends were trimmed by 5 bases and 3 bases, with 14 bases remaining between them. This CDR3 has 14 amino acids. CDR3 sequence: CASSDSGGDYEQYF. The CDR3 DNA reads TGTGCCAGCAGCGACTCAGGAGGGGACTACGAGCAGTACTTC.

This rearrangement joins TRBV6-6 to TRBJ2-2, with D uncertain. Per the germline V gene, CDR1 is MNHNY and CDR2 is SVGAGI (reference sequence). Trimming took off 2 bases at V and 6 bases at J, with 1 base between the two ends. The CDR3 covers 11 residues. Written as DNA, the CDR3 is TGTGCCAGCAGTTACGCCGGGGAGCTGTTTTTT. Translating gives CASSYAGELFF.